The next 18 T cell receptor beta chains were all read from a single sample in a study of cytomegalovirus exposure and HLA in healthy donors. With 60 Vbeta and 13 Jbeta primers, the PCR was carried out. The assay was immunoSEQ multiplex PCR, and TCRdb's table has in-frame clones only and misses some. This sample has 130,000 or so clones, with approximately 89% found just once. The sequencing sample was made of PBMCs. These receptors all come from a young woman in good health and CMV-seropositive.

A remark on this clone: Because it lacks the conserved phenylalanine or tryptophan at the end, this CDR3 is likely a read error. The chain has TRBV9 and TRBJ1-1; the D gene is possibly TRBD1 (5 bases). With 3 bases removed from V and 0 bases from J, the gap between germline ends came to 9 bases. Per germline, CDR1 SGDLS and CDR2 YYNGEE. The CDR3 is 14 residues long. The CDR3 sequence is CASSEDSMNTEAFL. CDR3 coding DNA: TGTGCCAGCAGCGAAGACAGCATGAACACTGAAGCTTTCCTT.

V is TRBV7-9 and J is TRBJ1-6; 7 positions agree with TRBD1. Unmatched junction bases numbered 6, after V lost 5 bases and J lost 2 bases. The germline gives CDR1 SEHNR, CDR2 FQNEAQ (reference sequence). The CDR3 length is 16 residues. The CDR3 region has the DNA TGTGCCAGCAGCAAACAGGGGAACGCCTATAATTCACCCCTCCACTTT. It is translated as CASSKQGNAYNSPLHF.

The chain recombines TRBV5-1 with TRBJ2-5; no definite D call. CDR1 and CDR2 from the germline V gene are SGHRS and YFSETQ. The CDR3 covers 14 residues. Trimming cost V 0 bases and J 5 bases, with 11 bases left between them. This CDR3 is CASSLESRWETQYF. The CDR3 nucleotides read TGCGCCAGCAGCTTGGAATCCAGATGGGAGACCCAGTACTTC.

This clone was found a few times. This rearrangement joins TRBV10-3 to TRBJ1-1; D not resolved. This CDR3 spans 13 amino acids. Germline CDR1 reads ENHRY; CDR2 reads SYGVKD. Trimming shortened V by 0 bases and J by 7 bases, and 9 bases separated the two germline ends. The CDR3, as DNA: TGTGCCATCAGTGAGTCGGCGGGGTTTGAAGCTTTCTTT. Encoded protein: CAISESAGFEAFF.

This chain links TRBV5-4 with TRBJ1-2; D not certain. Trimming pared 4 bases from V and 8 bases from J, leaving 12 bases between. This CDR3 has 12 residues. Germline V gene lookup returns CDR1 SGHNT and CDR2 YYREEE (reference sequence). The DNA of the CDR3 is TGTGCCAGCAGCCCACCGTCCCAGGGCTACACCTTC. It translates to CASSPPSQGYTF.

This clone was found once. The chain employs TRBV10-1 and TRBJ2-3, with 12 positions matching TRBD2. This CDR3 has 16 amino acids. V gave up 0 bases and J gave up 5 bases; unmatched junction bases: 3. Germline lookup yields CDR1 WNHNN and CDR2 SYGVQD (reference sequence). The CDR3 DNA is TGCGCCAGCAGTGAGTCCCGGACTAGCGGGAAAGATACGCAGTATTTT. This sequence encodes CASSESRTSGKDTQYF.

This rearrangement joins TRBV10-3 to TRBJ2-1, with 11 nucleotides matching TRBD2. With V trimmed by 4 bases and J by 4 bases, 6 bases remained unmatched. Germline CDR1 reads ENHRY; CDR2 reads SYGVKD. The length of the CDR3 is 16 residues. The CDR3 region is CAISGDLAGGYNEQFF. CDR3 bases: TGTGCCATCAGTGGGGATCTAGCGGGGGGATACAATGAGCAGTTCTTC.

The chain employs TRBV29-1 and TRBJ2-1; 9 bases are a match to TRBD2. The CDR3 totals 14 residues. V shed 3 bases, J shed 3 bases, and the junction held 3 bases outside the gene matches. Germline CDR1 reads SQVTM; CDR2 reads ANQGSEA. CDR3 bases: TGCAGCGTTGATCGACTAGCGGTCTACAATGAGCAGTTCTTC. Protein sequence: CSVDRLAVYNEQFF.

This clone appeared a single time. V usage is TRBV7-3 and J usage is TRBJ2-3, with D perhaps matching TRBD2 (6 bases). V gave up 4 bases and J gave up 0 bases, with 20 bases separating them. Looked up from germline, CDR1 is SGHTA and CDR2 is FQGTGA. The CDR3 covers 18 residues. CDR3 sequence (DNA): TGTGCCAGCAGCTCCCGGGGGTTGAGGGTGGAGAGCACAGATACGCAGTATTTT. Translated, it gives CASSSRGLRVESTDTQYF.

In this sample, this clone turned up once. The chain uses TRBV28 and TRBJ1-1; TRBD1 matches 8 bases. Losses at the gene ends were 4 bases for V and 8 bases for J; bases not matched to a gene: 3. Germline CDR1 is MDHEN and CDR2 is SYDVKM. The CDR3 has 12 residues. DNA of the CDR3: TGTGCCAGCAGTTGGGACAGGCTCGAAGCTTTCTTT. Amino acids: CASSWDRLEAFF.

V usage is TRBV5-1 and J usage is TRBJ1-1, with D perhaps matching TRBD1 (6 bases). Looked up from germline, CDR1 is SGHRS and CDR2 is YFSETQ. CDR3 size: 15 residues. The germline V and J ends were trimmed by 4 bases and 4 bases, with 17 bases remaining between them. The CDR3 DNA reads TGCGCCAGCAGCGGGATTACAGGGTTCGCCACTGAAGCTTTCTTT. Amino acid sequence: CASSGITGFATEAFF.

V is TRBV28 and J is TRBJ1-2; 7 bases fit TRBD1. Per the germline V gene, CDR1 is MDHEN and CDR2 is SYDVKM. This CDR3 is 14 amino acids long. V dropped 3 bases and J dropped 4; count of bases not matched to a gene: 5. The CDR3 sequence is CASSFPGTVYGYTF. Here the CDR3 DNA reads TGTGCCAGCAGTTTTCCCGGGACAGTCTATGGCTACACCTTC.

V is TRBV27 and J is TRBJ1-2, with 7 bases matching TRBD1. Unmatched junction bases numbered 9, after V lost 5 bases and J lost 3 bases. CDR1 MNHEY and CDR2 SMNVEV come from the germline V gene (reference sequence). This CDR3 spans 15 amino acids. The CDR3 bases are TGTGCCAGCAGTCCACTTCTCACAGGGGACTATGGCTACACCTTC. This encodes CASSPLLTGDYGYTF.

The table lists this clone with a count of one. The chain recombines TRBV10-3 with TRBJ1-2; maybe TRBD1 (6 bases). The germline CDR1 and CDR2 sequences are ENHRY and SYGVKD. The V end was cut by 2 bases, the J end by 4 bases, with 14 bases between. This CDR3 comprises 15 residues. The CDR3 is CAISETGQRGYGYTF. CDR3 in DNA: TGTGCCATCAGTGAGACAGGACAGAGGGGCTATGGCTACACCTTC.

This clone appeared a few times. CDR3 region: CATSRTSRGEEQPQHF. The CDR3 nucleotides read TGTGCCACCAGCAGAACTAGCAGGGGGGAAGAACAGCCCCAGCATTTT. The V call is TRBV15, the J call TRBJ1-5; 7 nucleotides agree with TRBD1. The CDR3 consists of 16 residues. With 2 bases clipped from V and 7 bases from J, the junction kept 11 bases outside the gene matches. The germline V gene encodes CDR1 LNHNV and CDR2 YYDKDF (reference sequence).

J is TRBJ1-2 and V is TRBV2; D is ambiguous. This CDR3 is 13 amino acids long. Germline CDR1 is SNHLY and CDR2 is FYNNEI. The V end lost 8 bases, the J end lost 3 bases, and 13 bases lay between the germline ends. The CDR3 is CASLKGEDYGYTF. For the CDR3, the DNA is TGTGCCAGCCTTAAGGGAGAGGACTATGGCTACACCTTC.

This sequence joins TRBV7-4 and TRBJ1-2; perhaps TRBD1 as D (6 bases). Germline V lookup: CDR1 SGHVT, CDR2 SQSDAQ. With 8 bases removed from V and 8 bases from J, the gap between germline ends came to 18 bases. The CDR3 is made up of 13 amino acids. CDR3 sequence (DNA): TGTGCCAGCCTTACCAGGGGTTTGAAAGGCTACACCTTC. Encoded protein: CASLTRGLKGYTF.

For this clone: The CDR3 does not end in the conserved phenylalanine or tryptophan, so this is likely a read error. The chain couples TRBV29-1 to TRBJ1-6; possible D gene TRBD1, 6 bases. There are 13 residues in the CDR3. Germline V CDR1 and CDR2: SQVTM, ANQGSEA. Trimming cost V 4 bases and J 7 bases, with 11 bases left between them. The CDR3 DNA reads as TGCAGCGTTGTTTCAGGGGTGAATTCACCCCTCCACCTT. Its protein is CSVVSGVNSPLHL.